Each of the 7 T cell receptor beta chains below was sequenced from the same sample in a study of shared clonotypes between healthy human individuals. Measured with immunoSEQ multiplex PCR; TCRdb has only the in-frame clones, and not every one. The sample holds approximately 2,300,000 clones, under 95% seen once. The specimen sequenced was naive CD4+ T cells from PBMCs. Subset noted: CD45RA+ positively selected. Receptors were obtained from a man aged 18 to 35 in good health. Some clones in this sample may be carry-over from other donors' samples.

DNA for the CDR3: TGCGCCACCACCCAAGGGAACGGGAGGGCGGAAGATACGCAGTATTTT. Encoded protein: CATTQGNGRAEDTQYF. The chain combines TRBV5-1 with TRBJ2-3; 8 nucleotides line up with TRBD2. The CDR3 consists of 16 residues. CDR1 is SGHRS and CDR2 is YFSETQ in the germline V gene. Trimming at V came to 9 bases and at J to 5 bases, leaving 17 bases not matched to a gene.

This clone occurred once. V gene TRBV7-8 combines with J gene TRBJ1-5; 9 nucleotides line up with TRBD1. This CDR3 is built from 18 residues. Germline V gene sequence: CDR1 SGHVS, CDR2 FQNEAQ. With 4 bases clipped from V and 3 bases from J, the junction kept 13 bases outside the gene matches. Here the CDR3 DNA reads TGTGCCAGCAGCTGGGGGGGACAGGGAGTAGGGACCAATCAGCCCCAGCATTTT. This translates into CASSWGGQGVGTNQPQHF.

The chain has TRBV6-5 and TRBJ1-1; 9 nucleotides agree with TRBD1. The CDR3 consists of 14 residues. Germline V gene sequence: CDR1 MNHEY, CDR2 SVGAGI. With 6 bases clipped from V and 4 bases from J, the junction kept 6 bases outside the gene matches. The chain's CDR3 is CASRYRGLGTEAFF. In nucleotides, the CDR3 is TGTGCCAGCAGATACAGGGGGCTCGGCACTGAAGCTTTCTTT.

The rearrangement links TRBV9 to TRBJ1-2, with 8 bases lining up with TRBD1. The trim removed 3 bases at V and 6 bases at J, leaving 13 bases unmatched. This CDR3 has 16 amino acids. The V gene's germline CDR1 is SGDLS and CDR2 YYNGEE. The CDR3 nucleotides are TGTGCCAGCAGCGCCTCGCCGGGCAGGGGGCTTAATGGCTACACCTTC. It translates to CASSASPGRGLNGYTF.

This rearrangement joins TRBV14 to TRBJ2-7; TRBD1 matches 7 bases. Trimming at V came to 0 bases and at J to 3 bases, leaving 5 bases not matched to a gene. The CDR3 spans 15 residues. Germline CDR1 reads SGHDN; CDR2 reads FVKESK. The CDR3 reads CASSQDRGWIYEQYF. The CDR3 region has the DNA TGTGCCAGCAGCCAAGACAGGGGGTGGATCTACGAGCAGTACTTC.

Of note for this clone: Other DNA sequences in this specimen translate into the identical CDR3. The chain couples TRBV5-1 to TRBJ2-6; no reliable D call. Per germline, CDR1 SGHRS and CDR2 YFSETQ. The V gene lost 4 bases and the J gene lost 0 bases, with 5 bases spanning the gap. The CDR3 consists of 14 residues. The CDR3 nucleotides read TGCGCCAGCAGCCAAAGCTCTGGGGCCAACGTCCTGACTTTC. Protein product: CASSQSSGANVLTF.

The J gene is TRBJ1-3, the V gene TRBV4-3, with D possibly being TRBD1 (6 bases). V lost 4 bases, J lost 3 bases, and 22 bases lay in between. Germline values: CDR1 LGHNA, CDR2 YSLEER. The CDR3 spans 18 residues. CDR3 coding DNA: TGCGCCAGCAGCCGGAAGTGGACCGCAGGGGCGGATGGAAACACCATATATTTT. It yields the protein CASSRKWTAGADGNTIYF.